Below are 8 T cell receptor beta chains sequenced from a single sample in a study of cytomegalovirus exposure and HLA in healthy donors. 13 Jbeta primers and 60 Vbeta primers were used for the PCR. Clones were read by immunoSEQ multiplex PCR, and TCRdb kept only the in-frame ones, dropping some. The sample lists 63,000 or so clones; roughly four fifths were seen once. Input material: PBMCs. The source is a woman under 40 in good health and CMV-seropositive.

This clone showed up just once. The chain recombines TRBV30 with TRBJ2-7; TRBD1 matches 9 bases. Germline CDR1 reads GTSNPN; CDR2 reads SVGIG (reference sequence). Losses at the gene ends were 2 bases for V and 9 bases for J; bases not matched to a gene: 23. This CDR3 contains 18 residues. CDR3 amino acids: CAWSSPTPGQGGGLGQYF. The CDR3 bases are TGTGCCTGGAGTTCTCCTACTCCGGGACAGGGAGGGGGCTTGGGGCAGTACTTC.

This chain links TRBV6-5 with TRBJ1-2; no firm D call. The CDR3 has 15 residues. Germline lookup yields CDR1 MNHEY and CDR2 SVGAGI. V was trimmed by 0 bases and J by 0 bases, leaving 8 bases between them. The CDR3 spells CASSYSNRANYGYTF. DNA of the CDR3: TGTGCCAGCAGTTACTCCAACAGAGCTAACTATGGCTACACCTTC.

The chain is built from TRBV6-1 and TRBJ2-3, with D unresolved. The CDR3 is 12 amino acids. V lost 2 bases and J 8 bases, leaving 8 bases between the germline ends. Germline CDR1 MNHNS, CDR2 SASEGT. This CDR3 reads CASSEREITQYF. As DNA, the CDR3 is TGTGCCAGCAGTGAAAGAGAGATTACGCAGTATTTT.

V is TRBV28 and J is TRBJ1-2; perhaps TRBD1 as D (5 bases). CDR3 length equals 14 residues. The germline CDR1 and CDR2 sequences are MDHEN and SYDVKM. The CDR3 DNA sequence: TGTGCTATCCGTCTAGAACCCGGACAAAATGGCTACACCTTC. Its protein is CAIRLEPGQNGYTF.

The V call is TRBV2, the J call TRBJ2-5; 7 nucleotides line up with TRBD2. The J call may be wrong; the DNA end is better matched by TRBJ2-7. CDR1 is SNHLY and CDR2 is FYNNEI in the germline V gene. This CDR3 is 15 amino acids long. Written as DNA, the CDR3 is TGTGCCAGCAGTAGGAGCGGGATCCTCTCCTACGAGCAGTACTTC. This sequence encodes CASSRSGILSYEQYF.

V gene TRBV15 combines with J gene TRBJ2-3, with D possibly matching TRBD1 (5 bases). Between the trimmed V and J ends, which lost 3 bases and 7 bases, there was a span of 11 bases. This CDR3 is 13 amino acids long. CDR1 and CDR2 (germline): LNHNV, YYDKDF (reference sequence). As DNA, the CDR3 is TGTGCCACCAGCAGGCAGGGCACTAATACGCAGTATTTT. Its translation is CATSRQGTNTQYF.

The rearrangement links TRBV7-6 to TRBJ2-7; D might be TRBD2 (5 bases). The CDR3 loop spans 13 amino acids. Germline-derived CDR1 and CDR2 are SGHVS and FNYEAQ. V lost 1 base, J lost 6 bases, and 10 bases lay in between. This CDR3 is CASSLVLAGEQYF. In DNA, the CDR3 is TGTGCCAGCAGCTTAGTCCTAGCTGGCGAGCAGTACTTC.

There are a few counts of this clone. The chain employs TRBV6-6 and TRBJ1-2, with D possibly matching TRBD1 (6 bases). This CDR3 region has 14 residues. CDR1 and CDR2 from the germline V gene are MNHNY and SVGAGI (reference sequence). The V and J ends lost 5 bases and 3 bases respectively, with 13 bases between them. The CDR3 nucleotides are TGTGCCAGCAGTCTCGGGGGGACATACTATGGCTACACCTTC. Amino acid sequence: CASSLGGTYYGYTF.